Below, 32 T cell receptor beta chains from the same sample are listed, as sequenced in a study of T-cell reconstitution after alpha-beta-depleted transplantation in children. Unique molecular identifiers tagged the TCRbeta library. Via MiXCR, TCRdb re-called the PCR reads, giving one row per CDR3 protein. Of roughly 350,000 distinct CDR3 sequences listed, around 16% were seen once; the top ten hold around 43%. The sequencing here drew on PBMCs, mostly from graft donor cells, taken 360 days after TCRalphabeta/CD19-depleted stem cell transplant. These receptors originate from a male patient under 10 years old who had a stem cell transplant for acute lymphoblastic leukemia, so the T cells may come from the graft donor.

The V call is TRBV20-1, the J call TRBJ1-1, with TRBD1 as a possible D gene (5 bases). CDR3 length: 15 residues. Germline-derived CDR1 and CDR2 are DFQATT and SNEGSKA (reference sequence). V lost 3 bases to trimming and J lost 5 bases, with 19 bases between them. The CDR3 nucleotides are TGCAGTGCTAGGTGGGACCCGGTGCTTGGGACTGAAGCTTTCTTT. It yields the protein CSARWDPVLGTEAFF.

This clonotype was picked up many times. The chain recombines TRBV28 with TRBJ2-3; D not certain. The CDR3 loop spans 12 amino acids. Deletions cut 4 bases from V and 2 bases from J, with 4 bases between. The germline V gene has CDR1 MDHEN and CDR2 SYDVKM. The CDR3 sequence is CASSSPTDTQYF. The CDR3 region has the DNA TGTGCCAGCAGTTCTCCCACAGATACGCAGTATTTT.

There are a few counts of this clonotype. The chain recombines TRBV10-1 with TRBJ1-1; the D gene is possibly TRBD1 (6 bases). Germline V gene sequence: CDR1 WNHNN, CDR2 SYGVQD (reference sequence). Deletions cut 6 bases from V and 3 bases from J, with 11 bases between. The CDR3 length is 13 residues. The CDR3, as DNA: TGCGCCAGCAGACAGGGATTGGACACTGAAGCTTTCTTT. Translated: CASRQGLDTEAFF.

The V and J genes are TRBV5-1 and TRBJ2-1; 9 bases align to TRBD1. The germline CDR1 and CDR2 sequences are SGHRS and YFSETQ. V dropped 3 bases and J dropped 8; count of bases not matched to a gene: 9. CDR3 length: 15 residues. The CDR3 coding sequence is TGCGCCAGCAGCTCAGGGACAGGGCACCCCGATGAGCAGTTCTTC. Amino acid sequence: CASSSGTGHPDEQFF.

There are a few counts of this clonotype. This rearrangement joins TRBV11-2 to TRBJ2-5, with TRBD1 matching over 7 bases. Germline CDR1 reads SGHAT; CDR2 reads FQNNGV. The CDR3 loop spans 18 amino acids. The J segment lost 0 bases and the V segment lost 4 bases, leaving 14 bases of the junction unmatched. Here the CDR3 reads CASSSGTARVLYQETQYF. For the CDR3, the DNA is TGTGCCAGCAGCTCCGGGACAGCCCGGGTCTTGTACCAAGAGACCCAGTACTTC.

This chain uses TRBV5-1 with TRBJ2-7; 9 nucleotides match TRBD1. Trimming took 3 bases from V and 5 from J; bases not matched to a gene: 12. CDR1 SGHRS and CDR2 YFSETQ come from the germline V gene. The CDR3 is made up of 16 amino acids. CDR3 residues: CASSSLIGQGRDEQYF. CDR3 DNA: TGCGCCAGCAGCTCTTTAATCGGACAGGGGAGGGACGAGCAGTACTTC.

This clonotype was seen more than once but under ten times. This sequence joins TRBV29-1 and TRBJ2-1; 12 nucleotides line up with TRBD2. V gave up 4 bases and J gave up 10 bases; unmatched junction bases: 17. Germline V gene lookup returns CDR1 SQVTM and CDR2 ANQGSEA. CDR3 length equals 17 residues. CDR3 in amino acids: CSVGELAGGLAISEQFF. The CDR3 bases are TGCAGCGTTGGGGAACTAGCGGGAGGACTAGCAATCTCGGAGCAGTTCTTC.

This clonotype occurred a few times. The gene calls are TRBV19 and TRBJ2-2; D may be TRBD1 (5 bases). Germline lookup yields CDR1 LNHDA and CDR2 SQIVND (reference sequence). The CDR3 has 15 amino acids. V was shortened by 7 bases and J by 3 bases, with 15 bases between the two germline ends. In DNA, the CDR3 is TGTGCCAGTAAGGAAGGGGCACGGGACACCGGGGAGCTGTTTTTT. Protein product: CASKEGARDTGELFF.

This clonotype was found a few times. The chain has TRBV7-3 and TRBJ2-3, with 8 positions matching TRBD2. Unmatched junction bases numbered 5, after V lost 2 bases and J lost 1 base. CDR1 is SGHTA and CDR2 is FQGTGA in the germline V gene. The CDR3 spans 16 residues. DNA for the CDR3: TGTGCCAGCAGCTTATCTGGACTAGCAGGCACAGATACGCAGTATTTT. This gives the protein CASSLSGLAGTDTQYF. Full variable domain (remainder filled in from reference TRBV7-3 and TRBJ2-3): GAGVSQTPSNKVTEKGKYVELRCDPISGHTALYWYRQSLGQGPEFLIYFQGTGAADDSGLPNDRFFAVRPEGSVSTLKIQRTERGDSAVYLCASSLSGLAGTDTQYFGPGTRLTVL.

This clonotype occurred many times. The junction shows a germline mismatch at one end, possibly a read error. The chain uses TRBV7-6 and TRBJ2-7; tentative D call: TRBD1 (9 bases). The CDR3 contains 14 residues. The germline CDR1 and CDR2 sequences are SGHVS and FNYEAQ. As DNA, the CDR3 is TGTGCCAGCAGTTTAGCGGGACAGGGCTACGAGCAGTACTTC. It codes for CASSLAGQGYEQYF.

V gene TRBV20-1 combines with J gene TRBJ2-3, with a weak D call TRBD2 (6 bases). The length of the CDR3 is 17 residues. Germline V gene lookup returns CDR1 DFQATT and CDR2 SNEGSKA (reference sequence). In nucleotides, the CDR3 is TGCAGCTCTAGAGATCAGGCCCGGGGGTTTCGCGCAGATACGCAGTATTTT. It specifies CSSRDQARGFRADTQYF.

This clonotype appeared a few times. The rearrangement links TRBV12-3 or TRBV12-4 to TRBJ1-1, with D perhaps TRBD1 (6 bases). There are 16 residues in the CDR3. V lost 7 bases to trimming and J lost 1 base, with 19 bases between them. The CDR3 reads CASTPRRGFGNTEAFF. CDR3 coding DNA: TGTGCCAGCACCCCACGAAGGGGGTTCGGGAACACTGAAGCTTTCTTT.

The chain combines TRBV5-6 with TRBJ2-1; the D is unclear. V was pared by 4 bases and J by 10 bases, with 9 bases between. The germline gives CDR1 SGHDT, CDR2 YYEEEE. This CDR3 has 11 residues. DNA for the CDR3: TGTGCCAGCAGCGTGATGGGAGAGCAGTTCTTC. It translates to CASSVMGEQFF.

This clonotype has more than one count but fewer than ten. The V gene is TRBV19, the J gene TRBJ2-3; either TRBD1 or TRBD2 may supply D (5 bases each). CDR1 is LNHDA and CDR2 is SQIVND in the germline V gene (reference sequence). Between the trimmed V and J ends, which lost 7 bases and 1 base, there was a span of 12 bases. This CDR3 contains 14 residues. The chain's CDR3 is CASKGTHRTDTQYF. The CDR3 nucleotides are TGTGCCAGTAAGGGGACCCACCGCACAGATACGCAGTATTTT.

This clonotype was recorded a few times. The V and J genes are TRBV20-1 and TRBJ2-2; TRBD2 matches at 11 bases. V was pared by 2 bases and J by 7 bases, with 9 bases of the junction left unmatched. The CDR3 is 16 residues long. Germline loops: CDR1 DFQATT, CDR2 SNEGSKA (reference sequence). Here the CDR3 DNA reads TGCAGTGCTAGATTAGCGGGAGGGCAGTATGGCGGGGAGCTGTTTTTT. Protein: CSARLAGGQYGGELFF.

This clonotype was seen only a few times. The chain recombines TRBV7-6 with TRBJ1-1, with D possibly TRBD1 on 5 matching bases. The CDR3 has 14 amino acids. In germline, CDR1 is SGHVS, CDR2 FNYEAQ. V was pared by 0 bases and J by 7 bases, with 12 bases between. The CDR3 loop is CASSLAGDSHEAFF. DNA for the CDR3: TGTGCCAGCAGCTTAGCGGGCGACAGCCATGAAGCTTTCTTT.

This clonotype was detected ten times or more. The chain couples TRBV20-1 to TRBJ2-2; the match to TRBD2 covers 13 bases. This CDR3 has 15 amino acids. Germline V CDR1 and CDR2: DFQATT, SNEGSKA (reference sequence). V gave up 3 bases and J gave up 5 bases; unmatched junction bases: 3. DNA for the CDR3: TGCAGTGCTAGTAGGACTAGCGGGAGTACCGGGGAGCTGTTTTTT. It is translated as CSASRTSGSTGELFF.

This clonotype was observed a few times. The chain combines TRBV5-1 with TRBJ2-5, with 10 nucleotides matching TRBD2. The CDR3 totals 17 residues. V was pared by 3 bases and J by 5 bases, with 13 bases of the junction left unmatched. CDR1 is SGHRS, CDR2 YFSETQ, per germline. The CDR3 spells CASSSKPGLAEDETQYF. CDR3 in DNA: TGCGCCAGCAGCTCAAAACCTGGACTAGCGGAAGATGAGACCCAGTACTTC.

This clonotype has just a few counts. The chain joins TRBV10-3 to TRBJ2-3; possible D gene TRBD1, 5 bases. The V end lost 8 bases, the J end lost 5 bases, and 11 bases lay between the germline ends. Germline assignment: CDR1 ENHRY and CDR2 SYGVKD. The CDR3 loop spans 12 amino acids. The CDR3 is CAIRKGEDTQYF. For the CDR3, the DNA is TGTGCCATCCGGAAAGGGGAAGATACGCAGTATTTT.

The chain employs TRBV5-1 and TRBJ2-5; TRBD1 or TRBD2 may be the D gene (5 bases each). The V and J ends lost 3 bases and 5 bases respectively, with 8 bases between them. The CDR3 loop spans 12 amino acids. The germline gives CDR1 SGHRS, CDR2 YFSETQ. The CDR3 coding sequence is TGCGCCAGCAGCTCCAGGGAGGAGACCCAGTACTTC. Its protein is CASSSREETQYF.

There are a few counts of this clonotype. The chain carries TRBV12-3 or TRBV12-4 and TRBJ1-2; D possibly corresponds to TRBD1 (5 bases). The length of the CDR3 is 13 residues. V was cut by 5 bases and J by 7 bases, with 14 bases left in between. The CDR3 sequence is CASSRRESGGYTF. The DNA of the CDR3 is TGTGCCAGCAGTCGCAGGGAATCTGGTGGCTACACCTTC.

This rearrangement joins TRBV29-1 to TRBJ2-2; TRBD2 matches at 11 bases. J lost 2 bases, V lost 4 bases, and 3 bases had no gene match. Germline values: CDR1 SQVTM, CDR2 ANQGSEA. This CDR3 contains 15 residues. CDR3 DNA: TGCAGCGTTGGACTAGCGGGGCCCAACACCGGGGAGCTGTTTTTT. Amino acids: CSVGLAGPNTGELFF.

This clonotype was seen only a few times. The CDR3 region is CASSRDRAAYGYTF. CDR3 nucleotide sequence: TGTGCCAGCAGCCGTGACAGGGCGGCCTATGGCTACACCTTC. The rearrangement uses TRBV6-1 and TRBJ1-2; 7 bases map to TRBD1. Trimming cost V 6 bases and J 4 bases; bases outside gene matches: 8. CDR3 size: 14 residues. Per the germline V gene, CDR1 is MNHNS and CDR2 is SASEGT.

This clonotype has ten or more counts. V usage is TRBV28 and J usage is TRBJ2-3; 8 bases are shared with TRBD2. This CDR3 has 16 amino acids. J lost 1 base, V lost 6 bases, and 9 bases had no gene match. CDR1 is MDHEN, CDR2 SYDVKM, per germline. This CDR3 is CASRSDPGGGTDTQYF. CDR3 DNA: TGTGCCAGCAGGTCAGATCCCGGGGGGGGCACAGATACGCAGTATTTT.

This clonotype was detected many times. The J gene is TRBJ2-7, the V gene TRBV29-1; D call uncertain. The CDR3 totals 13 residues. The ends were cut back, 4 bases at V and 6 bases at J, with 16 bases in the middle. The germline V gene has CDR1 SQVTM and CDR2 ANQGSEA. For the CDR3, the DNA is TGCAGCGTTGTACCGGTCGGACGAACCGAGCAGTACTTC. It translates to CSVVPVGRTEQYF.

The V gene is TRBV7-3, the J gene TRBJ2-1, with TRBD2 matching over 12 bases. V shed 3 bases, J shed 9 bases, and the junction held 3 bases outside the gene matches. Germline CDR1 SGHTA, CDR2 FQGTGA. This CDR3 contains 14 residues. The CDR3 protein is CASSFGTSGSEQFF. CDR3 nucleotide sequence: TGTGCCAGCAGCTTCGGGACTAGCGGGTCTGAGCAGTTCTTC.

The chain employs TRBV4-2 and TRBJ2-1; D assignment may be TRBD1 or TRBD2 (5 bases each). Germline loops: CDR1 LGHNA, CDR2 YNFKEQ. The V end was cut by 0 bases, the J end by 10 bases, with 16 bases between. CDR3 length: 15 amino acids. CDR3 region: CASSQDADPGDEQFF. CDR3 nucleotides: TGTGCCAGCAGCCAAGATGCGGATCCCGGGGACGAGCAGTTCTTC.

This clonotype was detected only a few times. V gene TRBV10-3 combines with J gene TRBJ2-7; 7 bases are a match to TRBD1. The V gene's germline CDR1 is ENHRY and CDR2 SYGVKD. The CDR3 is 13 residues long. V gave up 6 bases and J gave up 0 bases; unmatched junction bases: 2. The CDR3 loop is CAIRRDSSYEQYF. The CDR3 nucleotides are TGTGCCATCAGGAGGGACAGCTCCTACGAGCAGTACTTC.

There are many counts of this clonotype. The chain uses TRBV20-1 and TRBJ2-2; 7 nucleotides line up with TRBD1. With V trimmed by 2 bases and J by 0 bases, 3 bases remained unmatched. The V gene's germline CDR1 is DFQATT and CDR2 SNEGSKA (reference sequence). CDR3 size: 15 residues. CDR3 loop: CSARSGQTNTGELFF. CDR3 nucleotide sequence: TGCAGTGCTAGATCGGGACAGACGAACACCGGGGAGCTGTTTTTT.

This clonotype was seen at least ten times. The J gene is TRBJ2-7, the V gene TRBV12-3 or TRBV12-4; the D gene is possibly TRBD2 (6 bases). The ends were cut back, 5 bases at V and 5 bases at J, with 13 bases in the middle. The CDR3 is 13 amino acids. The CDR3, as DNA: TGTGCCAGCAGTATCCTAGCGAGCAACGAGCAGTACTTC. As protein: CASSILASNEQYF.

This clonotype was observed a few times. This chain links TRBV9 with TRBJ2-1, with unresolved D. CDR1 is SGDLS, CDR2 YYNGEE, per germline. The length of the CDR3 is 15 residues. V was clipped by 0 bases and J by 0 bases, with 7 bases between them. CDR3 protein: CASSVGVSSYNEQFF. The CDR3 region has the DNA TGTGCCAGCAGCGTAGGGGTAAGCTCCTACAATGAGCAGTTCTTC.

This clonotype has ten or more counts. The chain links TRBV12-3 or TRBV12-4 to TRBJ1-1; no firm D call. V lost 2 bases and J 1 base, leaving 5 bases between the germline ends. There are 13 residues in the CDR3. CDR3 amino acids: CASSLYENTEAFF. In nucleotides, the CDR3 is TGTGCCAGCAGTTTATATGAGAACACTGAAGCTTTCTTT.